Listed here are 29 T cell receptor beta chains from one sample, sequenced in a study of blood T cell repertoires in COVID-19 (dated by TCRdb to 2019 to 2021). Library prep was done by the immunoSEQ multiplex PCR assay. Not all clones reach the TCRdb copy of this immuneACCESS table, which keeps in-frame sequences only. Checked studies attribute under half of the gap to unresolved V genes and leave the rest unexplained. In all, the sample holds about 50,000 clones, and 92% of those were seen once. The ten largest clones add up to roughly 4.5% of the sample. The sequenced sample was peripheral blood. The receptors derive from a man in his fifties or sixties with active COVID-19.

This clone was seen only once. The genes are TRBV3-1 (or the pseudogene TRBV3-2) and TRBJ2-1, with a weak D call TRBD1 (5 bases). Trimming cost V 0 bases and J 1 base, with 7 bases left between them. Per germline, CDR1 LGHDT and CDR2 YNNKEL (reference sequence). The CDR3 has 15 residues. The CDR3 sequence is CASSQDRGSYNEQFF. CDR3 coding DNA: TGTGCCAGCAGCCAAGATAGGGGTTCCTACAATGAGCAGTTCTTC.

The genes are TRBV6-6 and TRBJ1-6; 8 nucleotides agree with TRBD1. V lost 9 bases and J lost 7; bases outside the gene matches: 14. The CDR3 sequence is 16 residues long. CDR1 is MNHNY and CDR2 is SVGAGI in the germline V gene (reference sequence). The chain's CDR3 is CASSRQLTGENSPLHF. In nucleotides, the CDR3 is TGTGCCAGTAGTCGACAACTGACAGGGGAGAATTCACCCCTCCACTTT.

This clone showed up just once. The chain couples TRBV3-1 (or the pseudogene TRBV3-2) to TRBJ2-5, with 7 positions matching TRBD2. With 0 bases clipped from V and 1 base from J, the junction kept 8 bases outside the gene matches. Germline-derived CDR1 and CDR2 are LGHDT and YNNKEL (reference sequence). The CDR3 runs 17 residues. The CDR3 nucleotides read TGTGCCAGCAGCCAAGAGGTCCAGCGGGGCTTCCAAGAGACCCAGTACTTC. Encoded protein: CASSQEVQRGFQETQYF.

V and J are TRBV6-1 and TRBJ2-3, with 10 nucleotides matching TRBD1. Germline lookup yields CDR1 MNHNS and CDR2 SASEGT. The CDR3 has 16 amino acids. Trimming at V came to 4 bases and at J to 4 bases, leaving 8 bases not matched to a gene. The CDR3 here is CASSVQPGQGSDTQYF. The CDR3 DNA is TGTGCCAGCAGTGTACAACCGGGACAGGGGTCAGATACGCAGTATTTT.

The CDR3 nucleotides are TGTGCCAGTAGTACCCCAGGAGGGGGGGTAAGCACTGAAGCTTTCTTT. Amino acid sequence: CASSTPGGGVSTEAFF. The V and J genes are TRBV19 and TRBJ1-1; D perhaps matches TRBD1 (6 bases). V lost 4 bases to trimming and J lost 4 bases, with 19 bases between them. CDR3 length: 16 amino acids. CDR1 is LNHDA and CDR2 is SQIVND in the germline V gene (reference sequence).

The chain combines TRBV18 with TRBJ1-4; no clear D gene. The CDR3 length is 15 residues. Germline values: CDR1 KGHSH, CDR2 LQKENI. Trimming took off 0 bases at V and 5 bases at J, with 10 bases between the two ends. The CDR3 coding sequence is TGTGCCAGCTCACCACCGCAACAGCCCAATGAAAAACTGTTTTTT. It yields the protein CASSPPQQPNEKLFF.

With regard to this clone: A read error may account for a junction end that differs from germline. The chain recombines TRBV18 with TRBJ2-7, with 11 bases fitting TRBD2. CDR3 length equals 15 residues. Per germline, CDR1 KGHSH and CDR2 LQKENI. The CDR3 here is CASSPTSGASSEQYF. The CDR3 nucleotides read TGTGCCAGCTCTCCGACTAGCGGGGCATCCTCCGAGCAGTACTTC. Combining the CDR3 with reference TRBV18 and TRBJ2-7 gives the whole variable domain NAGVMQNPRHLVRRRGQEARLRCSPMKGHSHVYWYRQLPEEGLKFMVYLQKENIIDESGMPKERFSAEFPKEGPSILRIQQVVRGDSAAYFCASSPTSGASSEQYFGPGTRLTVT.

The V call is TRBV11-2, the J call TRBJ2-5; 9 positions match TRBD1. The CDR3 is 15 amino acids. Germline lookup yields CDR1 SGHAT and CDR2 FQNNGV. The V and J ends lost 6 bases and 2 bases, in that order; junction bases with no gene match: 7. This chain's CDR3 is CASRGTGRSQETQYF. CDR3 bases: TGTGCCAGCAGGGGGACAGGGAGAAGTCAAGAGACCCAGTACTTC.

The chain is built from TRBV7-9 and TRBJ2-1; 7 nucleotides match TRBD2. The CDR3 spans 15 residues. Trimming at V came to 5 bases and at J to 4 bases, leaving 8 bases not matched to a gene. Germline CDR1 and CDR2: SEHNR and FQNEAQ (reference sequence). In DNA form, the CDR3 reads TGTGCCAGCAGCCTCCCTGCGGGGGAATACAATGAGCAGTTCTTC. Translation: CASSLPAGEYNEQFF.

The V call is TRBV28, the J call TRBJ2-7; 11 nucleotides match TRBD2. The CDR3 has 16 amino acids. Germline V gene lookup returns CDR1 MDHEN and CDR2 SYDVKM. J was trimmed by 0 bases and V by 4 bases; bases with no gene match: 5. The DNA for the CDR3 is TGTGCCAGCAGTTCCCCTAGCGGGGGGCCCTCCTACGAGCAGTACTTC. Residues: CASSSPSGGPSYEQYF.

The chain combines TRBV7-3 with TRBJ2-1, with 14 bases identical to TRBD2. With V trimmed by 5 bases and J by 4 bases, 16 bases remained unmatched. Per germline, CDR1 SGHTA and CDR2 FQGTGA. This CDR3 contains 20 residues. The CDR3 DNA follows: TGTGCCAGCAGCCTCGACAGAATGACTAGCGGGAGGGTAGGATACAATGAGCAGTTCTTC. Translated: CASSLDRMTSGRVGYNEQFF.

In its sample, this clone was seen a few times. The chain employs TRBV4-2 and TRBJ1-5, with a tentative D call TRBD1 (5 bases). The ends were cut back, 0 bases at V and 0 bases at J, with 9 bases in the middle. Germline V CDR1 and CDR2: LGHNA, YNFKEQ. The CDR3 has 16 amino acids. CDR3 in amino acids: CASSQDGQYSNQPQHF. Written as DNA, the CDR3 is TGTGCCAGCAGCCAAGACGGACAATATAGCAATCAGCCCCAGCATTTT.

The chain is built from TRBV3-1 (or the pseudogene TRBV3-2) and TRBJ2-5; 10 bases map to TRBD2. The trim removed 1 base at V and 1 base at J, leaving 6 bases unmatched. The germline V gene has CDR1 LGHDT and CDR2 YNNKEL (reference sequence). The length of the CDR3 is 17 residues. CDR3 bases: TGTGCCAGCAGCCAAGTTCTATTAGCGGGGGGCCAAGAGACCCAGTACTTC. It yields the protein CASSQVLLAGGQETQYF.

The genes are TRBV27 and TRBJ2-5, with a weak D call TRBD1 (5 bases). CDR1 and CDR2 from the germline V gene are MNHEY and SMNVEV (reference sequence). The CDR3 contains 14 residues. V lost 5 bases and J 1 base, leaving 11 bases between the germline ends. CDR3 DNA sequence: TGTGCCAGCAGTCCAATAGACAGCCAAGAGACCCAGTACTTC. It is translated as CASSPIDSQETQYF.

This clone was counted a few times. V and J are TRBV30 and TRBJ1-5; possibly TRBD1 for D (5 bases). The germline V and J ends were trimmed by 1 base and 3 bases, with 7 bases remaining between them. The germline V gene has CDR1 GTSNPN and CDR2 SVGIG (reference sequence). The CDR3 is 13 residues long. Here the CDR3 DNA reads TGTGCCTGGAGTGCGGGGGTCAATCAGCCCCAGCATTTT. This sequence encodes CAWSAGVNQPQHF.

In this sample, this clone turned up once. The CDR3 reads CSVERLEKLDNEQFF. As DNA, the CDR3 is TGCAGCGTTGAAAGGTTGGAGAAACTCGACAATGAGCAGTTCTTC. V is TRBV29-1 and J is TRBJ2-1, with D unclear. Germline assignment: CDR1 SQVTM and CDR2 ANQGSEA. V lost 2 bases and J lost 5, with 16 bases in between. This CDR3 comprises 15 residues.

This clone showed up just once. This chain joins TRBV10-3 and TRBJ2-2; perhaps TRBD2 as D (5 bases). The CDR3 contains 14 residues. From germline, CDR1 is ENHRY and CDR2 SYGVKD. V was trimmed by 10 bases and J by 0 bases, leaving 12 bases between them. The CDR3 is CATRGATNTGELFF. DNA for the CDR3: TGTGCCACCCGGGGAGCCACGAACACCGGGGAGCTGTTTTTT.

This rearrangement joins TRBV5-6 to TRBJ1-2; D not certain. V was shortened by 1 base and J by 6 bases, with 10 bases between the two germline ends. Looked up from germline, CDR1 is SGHDT and CDR2 is YYEEEE. The CDR3 contains 13 residues. CDR3: CASSLLSVDGYTF. Written as DNA, the CDR3 is TGTGCCAGCAGCTTGCTAAGTGTAGATGGCTACACCTTC.

This chain joins TRBV4-2 and TRBJ2-7, with D perhaps TRBD2 (6 bases). The CDR3 extends over 14 amino acids. V shed 3 bases and J shed 2 bases, with 11 bases lying between them. Germline CDR1 reads LGHNA; CDR2 reads YNFKEQ. In nucleotides, the CDR3 is TGTGCCAGCAGCCAGGGTAGCGGAACCTACGAGCAGTACTTC. This encodes CASSQGSGTYEQYF.

V usage is TRBV11-1 and J usage is TRBJ2-6, with D possibly being TRBD2 (6 bases). Trimming cost V 1 base and J 3 bases, with 10 bases left between them. The CDR3 has 16 amino acids. Looked up from germline, CDR1 is SGHAT and CDR2 is FQDESV (reference sequence). The CDR3 sequence is CASSLDGGSGANVLTF. DNA of the CDR3: TGTGCCAGCAGCTTAGATGGGGGGAGTGGGGCCAACGTCCTGACTTTC. The full variable domain, completed using reference TRBV11-1 and TRBJ2-6, is EAEVAQSPRYKITEKSQAVAFWCDPISGHATLYWYRQILGQGPELLVQFQDESVVDDSQLPKDRFSAERLKGVDSTLKIQPAELGDSAMYLCASSLDGGSGANVLTFGAGSRLTVL.

The chain links TRBV19 to TRBJ2-2; 10 positions agree with TRBD1. The germline V gene encodes CDR1 LNHDA and CDR2 SQIVND (reference sequence). This CDR3 spans 15 amino acids. The trim removed 9 bases at V and 2 bases at J, leaving 6 bases unmatched. The CDR3 loop is CASSDRGRNTGELFF. The CDR3 bases are TGTGCCAGCAGTGACAGGGGGCGAAACACCGGGGAGCTGTTTTTT.

This clone was observed a few times. This chain connects TRBV6-5 to TRBJ1-2, with 7 bases matching TRBD1. This CDR3 contains 15 residues. Trimming at V came to 5 bases and at J to 0 bases, leaving 6 bases not matched to a gene. Germline V gene data show CDR1 as MNHEY and CDR2 as SVGAGI. For the CDR3, the DNA is TGTGCCAGCAGTCATACCCAGGGGGCTAACTATGGCTACACCTTC. Encoded protein: CASSHTQGANYGYTF.

The chain carries TRBV2 and TRBJ2-7; D is undetermined. The CDR3 runs 11 residues. V was shortened by 8 bases and J by 0 bases, with 5 bases between the two germline ends. Germline-derived CDR1 and CDR2 are SNHLY and FYNNEI. The CDR3 nucleotides read TGTGCCAGCCGGGTCTCCTACGAGCAGTACTTC. It translates to CASRVSYEQYF. Complete variable domain (other parts from reference TRBV2 and TRBJ2-7): EPEVTQTPSHQVTQMGQEVILRCVPISNHLYFYWYRQILGQKVEFLVSFYNNEISEKSEIFDDQFSVERPDGSNFTLKIRSTKLEDSAMYFCASRVSYEQYFGPGTRLTVT.

V and J are TRBV5-6 and TRBJ2-1; 15 bases are shared with TRBD2. Germline CDR1 SGHDT, CDR2 YYEEEE. The CDR3 loop spans 17 amino acids. Trimming removed 5 bases from V and 7 bases from J; junction bases left unmatched: 10. CDR3 sequence reads: CASRTPGTSGRNNEQFF. CDR3 nucleotides: TGTGCCAGCAGAACCCCTGGGACTAGCGGGAGGAATAATGAGCAGTTCTTC. Full variable domain (missing parts from reference TRBV5-6 and TRBJ2-1): DAGVTQSPTHLIKTRGQQVTLRCSPKSGHDTVSWYQQALGQGPQFIFQYYEEEERQRGNFPDRFSGHQFPNYSSELNVNALLLGDSALYLCASRTPGTSGRNNEQFFGPGTRLTVL.

The V call is TRBV11-2, the J call TRBJ1-1, with 8 bases that match TRBD1. Germline lookup yields CDR1 SGHAT and CDR2 FQNNGV. The CDR3 totals 15 residues. V lost 1 base to trimming and J lost 0 bases; unmatched junction nucleotides: 1. CDR3 coding DNA: TGTGCCAGCAGCTTAGGACAGGGGATGAACACTGAAGCTTTCTTT. It specifies CASSLGQGMNTEAFF.

This chain joins TRBV14 and TRBJ2-5, with D unclear. Germline V gene sequence: CDR1 SGHDN, CDR2 FVKESK. The CDR3 length is 14 residues. V was shortened by 4 bases and J by 1 base, with 10 bases between the two germline ends. The CDR3 spells CASSREAFQETQYF. The CDR3 region has the DNA TGTGCCAGCAGCCGAGAAGCGTTCCAAGAGACCCAGTACTTC.

The chain employs TRBV27 and TRBJ1-5; the D gene is possibly TRBD1 (5 bases). This CDR3 spans 13 amino acids. Germline V gene data show CDR1 as MNHEY and CDR2 as SMNVEV (reference sequence). V was shortened by 9 bases and J by 2 bases, with 11 bases between the two germline ends. The CDR3 spells CASAIRGNQPQHF. CDR3 sequence (DNA): TGTGCCAGTGCTATCAGGGGCAATCAGCCCCAGCATTTT.

This clone showed up just once. The chain carries TRBV5-5 and TRBJ2-7; 10 nucleotides align to TRBD2. The V gene end was trimmed by 1 base and the J gene end by 4 bases; junction bases not matched to a gene: 8. The length of the CDR3 is 16 residues. CDR1 is SGHKS and CDR2 is YYEKEE in the germline V gene (reference sequence). In DNA form, the CDR3 reads TGTGCCAGCAGCTTGTGGACTAGCGGTCGAAGGTACGAGCAGTACTTC. This sequence encodes CASSLWTSGRRYEQYF. Combining the CDR3 with reference TRBV5-5 and TRBJ2-7 gives the whole variable domain DAGVTQSPTHLIKTRGQQVTLRCSPISGHKSVSWYQQVLGQGPQFIFQYYEKEERGRGNFPDRFSARQFPNYSSELNVNALLLGDSALYLCASSLWTSGRRYEQYFGPGTRLTVT.

The rearrangement uses TRBV6-5 and TRBJ2-2; 9 nucleotides line up with TRBD2. This CDR3 region has 14 residues. With V trimmed by 10 bases and J by 6 bases, 9 bases remained unmatched. The germline V gene encodes CDR1 MNHEY and CDR2 SVGAGI. DNA of the CDR3: TGTGCCACCAAACTTAGCGGGAGCGCCGGGGAGCTGTTTTTT. The encoded protein is CATKLSGSAGELFF.